This is a list of T cell receptor beta chains from one sample in a study of cytomegalovirus exposure and HLA in healthy donors. The data were produced by immunoSEQ multiplex PCR, yet TCRdb's version contains in-frame clones alone and is incomplete. The sample lists 130,000 or so clones, about 8.5% occurring once. Input material: PBMCs. These receptors were taken from a middle-aged man in good health and CMV-seronegative. The CDR3 runs from the conserved cysteine through the conserved F or W. A D gene is named only where the DNA matches it firmly. Expanded clones get a size class; other rows say once, few or many, or leave the size out.

j_gene,d_gene,abundance,v_gene,CDR3aa,CDR3nt
TRBJ2-5,TRBD1,-,TRBV9,CASSYNRGVGPQYF,TGTGCCAGCAGCTACAACAGGGGTGTCGGTCCCCAGTACTTC
TRBJ1-1,-,-,TRBV9,CASSPGMAALTEAFF,TGTGCCAGCAGTCCGGGGATGGCAGCCCTTACTGAAGCTTTCTTT
TRBJ2-2,-,-,TRBV6-1,CASSEASLTGELFF,TGTGCCAGCAGTGAAGCTTCCCTCACCGGGGAGCTGTTTTTT
TRBJ1-6,TRBD1,-,TRBV6-5,CASSTGGWNSPLHF,TGTGCCAGCAGCACAGGGGGCTGGAATTCACCCCTCCACTTT
TRBJ1-6,TRBD1,-,TRBV4-2,CASSQAPYGQGDSPLHF,TGTGCCAGCAGCCAAGCCCCCTACGGACAGGGCGATTCACCCCTCCACTTT
TRBJ1-1,-,-,TRBV7-8,CASSSRRLSNTEAFF,TGTGCCAGCAGCTCCCGTCGTTTATCGAACACTGAAGCTTTCTTT
TRBJ1-5,-,-,TRBV25-1,CASSATGRDQPQHF,TGTGCCAGCAGTGCGACAGGAAGGGATCAGCCCCAGCATTTT
TRBJ2-2,-,-,TRBV9,CASSANLGGTGELFF,TGTGCCAGCAGCGCCAACCTGGGGGGCACCGGGGAGCTGTTTTTT
TRBJ2-2,-,-,TRBV6-5,CASISAGTGELFF,TGTGCCAGCATATCGGCAGGCACCGGGGAGCTGTTTTTT
TRBJ1-2,-,-,TRBV4-1,CASSQGLLGEYGYTF,TGCGCCAGCAGCCAAGGTTTGTTAGGGGAATATGGCTACACCTTC
TRBJ2-3,TRBD1,-,TRBV6-5,CASSFDRGRSTDTQYF,TGTGCCAGCAGTTTTGACAGGGGGCGAAGCACAGATACGCAGTATTTT
TRBJ2-5,-,-,TRBV18,CASSPRGETQYF,TGTGCCAGCTCACCCCGGGGGGAGACCCAGTACTTC
TRBJ1-1,-,few,TRBV19,CASSSGEAFF,TGTGCCAGTAGTAGCGGGGAAGCTTTCTTT
TRBJ2-7,TRBD1,-,TRBV7-9,CASSPGTGEDEQYF,TGTGCCAGCAGTCCCGGGACAGGGGAGGACGAGCAGTACTTC
TRBJ1-6,TRBD1,few,TRBV5-1,CASSLTGGDSPLHF,TGCGCCAGCAGCTTGACAGGGGGGGATTCACCCCTCCACTTT
TRBJ1-1,-,few,TRBV19,CASKPTGGNTEAFF,TGTGCCAGTAAACCAACCGGGGGAAACACTGAAGCTTTCTTT
TRBJ1-5,TRBD1,few,TRBV2,CASIFDRASNQPQHF,TGTGCCAGCATCTTCGACAGGGCCAGCAATCAGCCCCAGCATTTT
TRBJ1-2,-,few,TRBV7-2,CASSLGRVDYGYTF,TGTGCCAGCAGCTTAGGCAGGGTGGACTATGGCTACACCTTC
TRBJ2-5,-,-,TRBV15,CATARGDQETQYF,TGTGCCACCGCCAGGGGGGATCAAGAGACCCAGTACTTC
TRBJ2-1,-,-,TRBV7-9,CASSLDAGLNEQFF,TGTGCCAGCAGCTTAGATGCAGGCCTAAATGAGCAGTTCTTC
TRBJ1-3,-,-,TRBV5-8,CASSLAYPGDTIYF,TGTGCCAGCAGCTTGGCCTACCCAGGGGACACCATATATTTT
TRBJ2-2,-,few,TRBV7-9,CASSFGAWLQGTGELFF,TGTGCCAGCAGCTTTGGGGCGTGGCTTCAGGGCACCGGGGAGCTGTTTTTT
TRBJ2-5,TRBD1,few,TRBV5-1,CASSPRDRVQETQYF,TGCGCCAGCAGCCCCCGGGACAGGGTTCAGGAGACCCAGTACTTC
TRBJ1-2,TRBD1,-,TRBV5-6,CASTPTGWSGGYTF,TGTGCCAGCACCCCGACAGGGTGGTCAGGTGGCTACACCTTC
TRBJ2-2,TRBD1,-,TRBV4-3,CASSQKQGGGELFF,TGCGCCAGCAGCCAAAAACAGGGGGGCGGGGAGCTGTTTTTT
TRBJ1-2,TRBD1,-,TRBV7-8,CASSGEQGYGYTF,TGTGCCAGCAGCGGAGAACAGGGGTATGGCTACACCTTC
TRBJ1-2,-,few,TRBV5-4,CASSSVGHLYGYTF,TGTGCCAGCAGCTCCGTGGGACACCTCTATGGCTACACCTTC
TRBJ2-7,TRBD1,few,TRBV5-3,CARSLYRDRGAEQYF,TGTGCCAGAAGCTTATACCGGGACAGGGGGGCCGAGCAGTACTTC
TRBJ2-2,-,few,TRBV6-5,CATRVPGTGELFF,TGTGCCACGCGGGTCCCAGGCACCGGGGAGCTGTTTTTT
TRBJ2-5,TRBD1,-,TRBV11-3,CASSWRTGEQETQYF,TGTGCCAGCAGCTGGCGGACAGGGGAGCAAGAGACCCAGTACTTC
TRBJ1-2,-,few,TRBV5-1,CASSLGQGYTF,TGCGCCAGCAGCTTGGGACAGGGCTACACCTTC
TRBJ1-3,-,once,TRBV2,CASGEVRGGNTIYF,TGTGCCAGCGGGGAGGTTCGAGGTGGAAACACCATATATTTT
TRBJ1-2,-,few,TRBV7-2,CASSLRGGSDGYTF,TGTGCCAGCAGCTTGAGAGGGGGAAGCGATGGCTACACCTTC
TRBJ2-1,TRBD2,-,TRBV10-3,CAISAGLANYNEQFF,TGTGCCATCAGTGCGGGACTAGCGAATTACAATGAGCAGTTCTTC
TRBJ2-1,-,-,TRBV19,CASSLPPTAAYNEQFF,TGTGCCAGTAGTCTCCCCCCGACGGCGGCATACAATGAGCAGTTCTTC
TRBJ1-5,-,-,TRBV4-1,CASSREGGGISNQPQHF,TGCGCCAGCAGCCGGGAGGGAGGGGGGATTAGCAATCAGCCCCAGCATTTT
TRBJ2-7,TRBD1,few,TRBV4-1,CASSQGIGTGGYYEQYF,TGCGCCAGCAGCCAAGGAATTGGGACAGGGGGTTACTACGAGCAGTACTTC
TRBJ2-5,-,few,TRBV7-9,CASSLARETQYF,TGTGCCAGCAGCTTGGCACGAGAGACCCAGTACTTC
TRBJ2-5,TRBD2,few,TRBV14,CASSHPPGGTPGETQYF,TGTGCCAGCAGCCATCCCCCGGGGGGTACCCCCGGGGAGACCCAGTACTTC
TRBJ2-3,TRBD2,-,TRBV27,CASTTSGGRVNTQYF,TGTGCCAGCACGACTAGCGGGGGCCGGGTGAATACGCAGTATTTT
TRBJ1-1,-,few,TRBV18,CASSPPGGRGTEAFF,TGTGCCAGCTCACCACCGGGAGGACGGGGCACTGAAGCTTTCTTT
TRBJ2-5,TRBD1,-,TRBV6-6,CASSSGQGWQETQYF,TGTGCCAGTAGCTCAGGACAGGGGTGGCAAGAGACCCAGTACTTC
TRBJ2-2,TRBD1,-,TRBV10-3,CAISAGTGVTGELFF,TGTGCCATCAGTGCCGGGACAGGGGTCACCGGGGAGCTGTTTTTT
TRBJ2-1,TRBD1,few,TRBV7-9,CALPGQGNLGSYNEQFF,TGTGCCTTACCGGGACAGGGGAATTTGGGCTCCTACAATGAGCAGTTCTTC
TRBJ2-2,-,-,TRBV15,CATSKLASGELFF,TGTGCCACCAGCAAATTAGCGAGCGGGGAGCTGTTTTTT
TRBJ2-6,-,-,TRBV5-1,CASSLRQAGANVLTF,TGCGCCAGCAGCTTGAGACAGGCTGGGGCCAACGTCCTGACTTTC
TRBJ1-4,-,-,TRBV7-2,CASSLPLGGSEKLFF,TGTGCCAGCAGCCTACCTTTGGGGGGGAGCGAAAAACTGTTTTTT
TRBJ1-5,-,few,TRBV9,CASSGGWGSQPQHF,TGTGCCAGCAGCGGGGGTTGGGGCAGTCAGCCCCAGCATTTT
TRBJ2-1,TRBD1,-,TRBV30,CAWNNPGQGSDEQFF,TGTGCCTGGAATAATCCGGGACAGGGTAGCGATGAGCAGTTCTTC
TRBJ2-3,TRBD1,few,TRBV6-4,CASSEGTGGDTQYF,TGTGCCAGCAGTGAAGGGACAGGGGGGGATACGCAGTATTTT
TRBJ1-2,-,-,TRBV2,CASSDRPSHGYTF,TGTGCCAGCAGTGACCGCCCGAGCCATGGCTACACCTTC
TRBJ2-2,TRBD2,-,TRBV4-2,CASSKASGSALGELFF,TGTGCCAGCAGCAAAGCTAGCGGGTCGGCCCTAGGGGAGCTGTTTTTT
TRBJ2-3,-,-,TRBV6-1,CASSDKERVGTDTQYF,TGTGCCAGCAGTGATAAGGAGCGGGTCGGCACAGATACGCAGTATTTT
TRBJ2-5,-,few,TRBV11-2,CASRRTGGVETQYF,TGTGCCAGCAGAAGGACCGGCGGGGTGGAGACCCAGTACTTC
TRBJ1-2,-,-,TRBV19,CASSMAVRGWSGYTF,TGTGCCAGTAGTATGGCGGTCAGGGGATGGAGTGGCTACACCTTC
TRBJ2-7,TRBD2,few,TRBV7-2,CASSPGLDGYEQYF,TGTGCCAGCAGCCCAGGACTAGATGGCTACGAGCAGTACTTC
TRBJ2-1,TRBD1,-,TRBV2,CASSDLDRGPEQFF,TGTGCCAGCAGTGACCTGGACAGGGGCCCTGAGCAGTTCTTC